This is a list of T cell receptor beta chains from one sample in a study of shared clonotypes between healthy human individuals. The method was immunoSEQ multiplex PCR; TCRdb's version includes in-frame clones alone and lacks a portion of them. The table shows under 2.5 million clones, with approximately 90% occurring only once. The sequenced material came from naive CD4+ T cells from PBMCs. These receptors came from a man younger than 35 in good health. Some clones in this sample may be carry-over from other donors' samples. The CDR3 runs from the conserved cysteine through the conserved F or W. Each record gives: clone size, V gene, J gene, D gene, CDR3 DNA, CDR3 protein. A D gene is named only where the DNA matches it firmly. Only some rows state a clone size, as once, few, many or a class for expanded clones.

once,TRBV6-1,TRBJ2-7,TRBD1,TGTGCCAGCAGTGAAGTCCGGACAGGGGGTTCCTACGAGCAGTACTTC,CASSEVRTGGSYEQYF
.,TRBV7-2,TRBJ2-7,.,TGTGCCAGCAGCTTGACAGTTAACTCCTACGAGCAGTACTTC,CASSLTVNSYEQYF
.,TRBV28,TRBJ2-3,TRBD2,TGTGCCAGCAGTCCCGGACTAGCGGGAGCCACAGATACGCAGTATTTT,CASSPGLAGATDTQYF
once,TRBV27,TRBJ1-1,.,TGTGCCAGCAGTTTATTTGCGGACCGGGGGTCTGAAGCTTTCTTT,CASSLFADRGSEAFF
few,TRBV25-1,TRBJ1-3,.,TGTGCCAGCAGTGAAAGAACTCTCTCTGGAAACACCATATATTTT,CASSERTLSGNTIYF
.,TRBV10-3,TRBJ2-7,TRBD2,TGTGCCATCAGTGAGTCTTCGGGACTAGCGGGAGGGAAGCAGTACTTC,CAISESSGLAGGKQYF
.,TRBV7-3,TRBJ2-5,.,TGTGCCAGCAGCCTTCCGTTAGGGCTGGGTTCGGAGACCCAGTACTTC,CASSLPLGLGSETQYF
.,TRBV7-8,TRBJ2-3,TRBD1,TGTGCCAGCAGCTCGACAGGGCTAGATACGCAGTATTTT,CASSSTGLDTQYF
.,TRBV11-2,TRBJ2-3,TRBD1,TGTGCCAGCAGCTTAGATGGGACAGGGGACACAGATACGCAGTATTTT,CASSLDGTGDTDTQYF
.,TRBV5-1,TRBJ1-1,.,TGCGCCAGCAGCACCGGGGTGGAGCTCACTGAAGCTTTCTTT,CASSTGVELTEAFF
.,TRBV28,TRBJ2-7,.,TGTGCCAGCAGTCTGGGGACCGGGGGAGACTCCTACGAGCAGTACTTC,CASSLGTGGDSYEQYF
once,TRBV5-1,TRBJ2-1,TRBD1,TGCGCCAGCAGCTTGTTCCAGGGGGCGGAGAATGAGCAGTTCTTC,CASSLFQGAENEQFF
.,TRBV6-4,TRBJ2-7,.,TGTGCCAGCAGTGCTTCAGGGGTTCTGTACGAGCAGTACTTC,CASSASGVLYEQYF
once,TRBV19,TRBJ1-5,.,TGTGCCAGTAGTATAGATCCATTTCTTTCCGACTATAGCAATCAGCCCCAGCATTTT,CASSIDPFLSDYSNQPQHF
.,TRBV28,TRBJ2-1,.,TGTGCCAGCAGTGGCACAGGAGTAGGGTACAATGAGCAGTTCTTC,CASSGTGVGYNEQFF
few,TRBV28,TRBJ1-2,.,TGTGCCAGCAGTCTACAGAACTATGGCTACACCTTC,CASSLQNYGYTF
.,TRBV28,TRBJ1-3,.,TGTGCCACCAAAGGTGACCACTCTGGAAACACCATATATTTT,CATKGDHSGNTIYF
.,TRBV30,TRBJ2-7,TRBD2,TGTGCCTGGAGTGTTGGGACTAGCGTCCACGAGCAGTACTTC,CAWSVGTSVHEQYF
once,TRBV30,TRBJ2-3,TRBD2,TGTGCCTACTCAATAGCGGGGAGCACAGATACGCAGTATTTT,CAYSIAGSTDTQYF
.,TRBV7-9,TRBJ2-5,.,TGTGCCAGCAGCCCGCAAGAGACCCAGTACTTC,CASSPQETQYF
once,TRBV30,TRBJ1-3,.,TGTGCCTGGTCCAGCGGGGGAAACACCATATATTTT,CAWSSGGNTIYF
.,TRBV5-6,TRBJ2-3,.,TGTGCCAGCAGCTTCGTCAGGACAGATACGCAGTATTTT,CASSFVRTDTQYF
.,TRBV5-1,TRBJ2-1,.,TGCGCCACTCTAATGGTGAACAATGAGCAGTTCTTC,CATLMVNNEQFF
.,TRBV9,TRBJ2-7,TRBD2,TGTGCCAGCAGCACCACGGGGCTAGCGGGCGAGCAGTACTTC,CASSTTGLAGEQYF
.,TRBV28,TRBJ1-2,TRBD1,TGTGCCAGCAGTTCGGCAGGAACAGGGGGCGCCGGAGGCTACACCTTC,CASSSAGTGGAGGYTF